One sample yielded the 26 T cell receptor beta chains listed below, sequenced in a study of long-term antiretroviral therapy in people with HIV. At the survey level, the v3.0 immunoSEQ assay was run. The repertoire was sequenced with immunoSEQ multiplex PCR; TCRdb's copy has only in-frame clones and lacks some. Of 29,000 or so clones in the sample, 94% were seen once. Sequenced here: unsorted PBMCs, sampled 7.4 years after starting antiretroviral therapy. Receptors originate from a man between 45 and 60 years old with HIV.

This clone was counted a few times. The chain couples TRBV5-4 to TRBJ1-1, with D maybe TRBD1 (5 bases). The CDR3 is 13 amino acids. Trimming removed 4 bases at V and 2 bases at J, with 9 bases between. Germline V lookup: CDR1 SGHNT, CDR2 YYREEE (reference sequence). The CDR3 sequence is CASSRTLNTEAFF. The CDR3 region has the DNA TGTGCCAGCAGCAGGACACTAAACACTGAAGCTTTCTTT. Based on the CDR3 plus reference TRBV5-4 and TRBJ1-1, the full variable domain is ETGVTQSPTHLIKTRGQQVTLRCSSQSGHNTVSWYQQALGQGPQFIFQYYREEENGRGNFPPRFSGLQFPNYSSELNVNALELDDSALYLCASSRTLNTEAFFGQGTRLTVV.

The chain has TRBV6-6 and TRBJ2-7, with D unclear. Germline CDR1 MNHNY, CDR2 SVGAGI (reference sequence). The CDR3 has 12 amino acids. V was clipped by 4 bases and J by 4 bases, with 8 bases between them. CDR3 nucleotide sequence: TGTGCCAGCAGTTCCAGTGCTTACGAGCAGTACTTC. This gives the protein CASSSSAYEQYF.

This sequence joins TRBV7-3 and TRBJ2-1, with D perhaps matching TRBD2 (5 bases). Germline values: CDR1 SGHTA, CDR2 FQGTGA. Trimming removed 3 bases from V and 10 bases from J, with 13 bases in between. CDR3 length equals 13 residues. The chain's CDR3 is CASSLERTGEQFF. CDR3 bases: TGTGCCAGCAGCTTGGAGCGGACGGGCGAGCAGTTCTTC.

The chain employs TRBV20-1 and TRBJ1-1; D call uncertain. The CDR3 extends over 11 amino acids. Germline values: CDR1 DFQATT, CDR2 SNEGSKA (reference sequence). Trimming took off 0 bases at V and 6 bases at J, with 5 bases between the two ends. The CDR3: CSARDRAEAFF. The CDR3 nucleotides read TGCAGTGCTAGAGATAGGGCTGAAGCTTTCTTT.

The V and J genes are TRBV6-5 and TRBJ1-2; no clear D. V was pared by 5 bases and J by 6 bases, with 13 bases between. CDR1 and CDR2 (germline): MNHEY, SVGAGI. This CDR3 spans 13 amino acids. The CDR3 coding sequence is TGTGCCAGCAGTCTGTCCCCCTCGGATGGCTACACCTTC. This gives the protein CASSLSPSDGYTF.

The chain combines TRBV10-1 with TRBJ2-7; D perhaps matches TRBD1 (6 bases). CDR3 length: 14 residues. Trimming removed 0 bases at V and 3 bases at J, with 9 bases between. Germline V lookup: CDR1 WNHNN, CDR2 SYGVQD (reference sequence). The CDR3 coding sequence is TGCGCCAGCAGTGAGTCTGGCAGGGGCTACGAGCAGTACTTC. Residues: CASSESGRGYEQYF.

The rearrangement uses TRBV28 and TRBJ1-5; D unclear. CDR1 MDHEN and CDR2 SYDVKM come from the germline V gene. The CDR3 consists of 14 residues. V lost 3 bases and J lost 6, with 12 bases in between. The CDR3 region is CASSFERGGQPQHF. CDR3 DNA sequence: TGTGCCAGCAGTTTCGAACGCGGAGGTCAGCCCCAGCATTTT.

V is TRBV7-9 and J is TRBJ2-2; 9 nucleotides match TRBD1. V shed 6 bases and J 3 bases; nucleotides not matched to a gene: 8. The CDR3 runs to 16 residues. The germline V gene encodes CDR1 SEHNR and CDR2 FQNEAQ (reference sequence). CDR3 loop: CASSSPGQGDTGELFF. For the CDR3, the DNA is TGTGCCAGCAGTTCACCGGGACAGGGCGACACCGGGGAGCTGTTTTTT.

The V and J genes are TRBV7-4 and TRBJ1-5; 8 nucleotides match TRBD1. The germline gives CDR1 SGHVT, CDR2 SQSDAQ. V lost 5 bases and J lost 1; bases outside the gene matches: 7. CDR3 size: 16 residues. In DNA form, the CDR3 reads TGTGCCAGCAGCACGGACAGGGTCCTAAGCAATCAGCCCCAGCATTTT. Protein product: CASSTDRVLSNQPQHF.

The chain uses TRBV6-1 and TRBJ2-2, with 9 bases lining up with TRBD1. The CDR3 is 14 amino acids. The V gene's germline CDR1 is MNHNS and CDR2 SASEGT. V shed 7 bases, J shed 7 bases, and the junction held 7 bases outside the gene matches. The CDR3, as DNA: TGTGCCAGCATCCACAGGGGGCAGGGCGGGGAGCTGTTTTTT. Encoded protein: CASIHRGQGGELFF.

This clone is labeled medium-sized (0.01 to 0.1%). The identical CDR3 is also encoded by other nucleotide sequences in the sample. CDR3 amino acids: CASSQDGTGSTGELFF. CDR3 in DNA: TGCGCCAGCAGCCAAGATGGGACAGGGTCCACCGGGGAGCTGTTTTTT. The rearrangement links TRBV4-3 to TRBJ2-2; 9 bases agree with TRBD1. The CDR3 is made up of 16 amino acids. Germline assignment: CDR1 LGHNA and CDR2 YSLEER. V lost 0 bases, J lost 4 bases, and 3 bases stayed unmatched.

The rearrangement joins TRBV2 to TRBJ2-7; D not resolved. The CDR3 has 14 residues. Germline CDR1 SNHLY, CDR2 FYNNEI. V dropped 6 bases and J dropped 4 bases, with 16 bases sitting between them. In nucleotides, the CDR3 is TGTGCCAGCAGATCAAGCCGGGCCTCGTACGAGCAGTACTTC. It codes for CASRSSRASYEQYF.

This chain uses TRBV6-5 with TRBJ2-7, with D hard to call. With 6 bases removed from V and 6 bases from J, the gap between germline ends came to 15 bases. CDR1 is MNHEY, CDR2 SVGAGI, per germline. The length of the CDR3 is 13 residues. The CDR3 protein is CASSRDGRGEQYF. DNA of the CDR3: TGTGCCAGCAGCCGAGACGGGCGAGGCGAGCAGTACTTC.

This chain uses TRBV27 with TRBJ2-5; the D gene could be TRBD1 or TRBD2 (5 bases each). CDR3 length equals 14 residues. Trimming removed 6 bases at V and 4 bases at J, with 15 bases between. CDR1 is MNHEY, CDR2 SMNVEV, per germline (reference sequence). In DNA, the CDR3 is TGTGCCAGCAGCCTGGGGCGGGCGGGAGAGACCCAGTACTTC. This sequence encodes CASSLGRAGETQYF.

This chain uses TRBV19 with TRBJ1-5, with unresolved D. V lost 3 bases and J lost 5, with 11 bases in between. Germline V lookup: CDR1 LNHDA, CDR2 SQIVND (reference sequence). The CDR3 spans 14 residues. The CDR3: CASSMVRTHQPQHF. CDR3 coding DNA: TGTGCCAGTAGTATGGTAAGAACCCATCAGCCCCAGCATTTT.

V and J are TRBV6-1 and TRBJ1-2, with D tentatively TRBD1 (5 bases). V lost 1 base, J lost 5 bases, and 11 bases lay in between. Per germline, CDR1 MNHNS and CDR2 SASEGT. The CDR3 runs to 14 residues. CDR3 coding DNA: TGTGCCAGCAGTGAAGGGGGGGTCCGTTATGGCTACACCTTC. Its translation is CASSEGGVRYGYTF.

This chain links TRBV10-3 with TRBJ1-5; 7 nucleotides line up with TRBD1. Germline values: CDR1 ENHRY, CDR2 SYGVKD. This CDR3 has 16 amino acids. Trimming cost V 0 bases and J 4 bases; bases outside gene matches: 6. CDR3 protein: CAISESARGGNQPQHF. The DNA of the CDR3 is TGTGCCATCAGTGAGTCGGCCAGGGGGGGAAATCAGCCCCAGCATTTT.

This clone was seen a single time. Here the CDR3 reads CASMSSGTDTQYF. Written as DNA, the CDR3 is TGTGCCAGCATGTCTAGCGGGACAGATACGCAGTATTTT. J is TRBJ2-3 and V is TRBV6-1, with TRBD2 identical over 8 bases. Germline-derived CDR1 and CDR2 are MNHNS and SASEGT. The CDR3 spans 13 residues. Losses at the gene ends were 7 bases for V and 3 bases for J; bases not matched to a gene: 3.

This clone was seen a single time. The gene calls are TRBV7-2 and TRBJ2-7; D could derive from TRBD1 or TRBD2 (5 bases each). V dropped 4 bases and J dropped 5 bases, with 15 bases sitting between them. This CDR3 spans 14 amino acids. CDR1 and CDR2 from the germline V gene are SGHTA and FQGNSA. The CDR3 reads CASSYGTLRDEQYF. In DNA, the CDR3 is TGTGCCAGCAGCTACGGGACCCTACGGGACGAGCAGTACTTC.

The chain has TRBV5-1 and TRBJ2-2; D is uncertain. CDR3 length: 15 residues. Trimming pared 6 bases from V and 4 bases from J, leaving 16 bases between. Germline V gene sequence: CDR1 SGHRS, CDR2 YFSETQ. Here the CDR3 DNA reads TGCGCCAGCACCGGCCCGGCCCGAGGCACCGGGGAGCTGTTTTTT. This sequence encodes CASTGPARGTGELFF.

V usage is TRBV5-6 and J usage is TRBJ1-2; D is ambiguous. V was trimmed by 0 bases and J by 1 base, leaving 13 bases between them. Germline V gene sequence: CDR1 SGHDT, CDR2 YYEEEE. The CDR3 has 16 residues. The CDR3 DNA sequence: TGTGCCAGCAGCTTGGTTTTTAGAAGGGTTAACTATGGCTACACCTTC. Translation gives CASSLVFRRVNYGYTF.

The chain combines TRBV7-3 with TRBJ2-3, with 11 bases matching TRBD2. There are 15 residues in the CDR3. V gave up 2 bases and J gave up 3 bases; unmatched junction bases: 1. From germline, CDR1 is SGHTA and CDR2 FQGTGA. CDR3 sequence: CASSLLAGGTDTQYF. In nucleotides, the CDR3 is TGTGCCAGCAGCTTACTAGCGGGGGGTACAGATACGCAGTATTTT.

As DNA, the CDR3 is TGTGCCAGCAGTGAGACAGGGGAACTCCTCCACTTT. Its protein product is CASSETGELLHF. The genes are TRBV6-1 and TRBJ1-6; TRBD1 matches at 8 bases. Germline-derived CDR1 and CDR2 are MNHNS and SASEGT. V was clipped by 3 bases and J by 15 bases; unmatched bases: 4. CDR3 size: 12 residues.

The gene calls are TRBV10-3 and TRBJ2-1, with TRBD1 identical over 8 bases. V trimming: 4 bases; J trimming: 2 bases; junction bases outside the gene matches: 7. The CDR3 loop spans 16 amino acids. Germline V lookup: CDR1 ENHRY, CDR2 SYGVKD. CDR3 region: CAISAGAGGAYNEQFF. CDR3 coding DNA: TGTGCCATCAGTGCGGGTGCAGGGGGCGCCTACAATGAGCAGTTCTTC.

This chain uses TRBV5-1 with TRBJ2-2; D unresolved. CDR1 is SGHRS, CDR2 YFSETQ, per germline. This CDR3 is built from 14 residues. Trimming removed 0 bases at V and 2 bases at J, with 5 bases between. This chain's CDR3 is CASSLGLNTGELFF. CDR3 DNA sequence: TGCGCCAGCAGCTTGGGGCTAAACACCGGGGAGCTGTTTTTT.

The rearrangement links TRBV7-6 to TRBJ1-2, with TRBD1 identical over 9 bases. Germline V lookup: CDR1 SGHVS, CDR2 FNYEAQ. This CDR3 has 13 amino acids. J was trimmed by 6 bases and V by 3 bases; bases with no gene match: 2. CDR3 sequence: CASSLDRGDGYTF. The CDR3 DNA is TGTGCCAGCAGCTTGGACAGGGGCGATGGCTACACCTTC.